The TCR beta chain described here comes from a study of T cells in Graves' hyperthyroidism and ophthalmopathy (dated by TCRdb to between 2019 and 2020). Broadly, across the study: Peripheral blood samples were taken at the time of initial diagnosis, prior to any treatment. TCR Vbeta CDR3 sequencing of 135 peripheral blood samples (roughly 43 ophthalmopathy, 75 or so hyperthyroidism and some 17 progressor patients) is reported in the paper. For training and testing, the roughly 93 patients in the discovery cohort were randomly divided in a 7:3 ratio. Thyroid tissue and blood T-cell repertoires from more than five Graves' hyperthyroidism patients were also compared in the study. TCR V-J signatures able to tell the groups apart were searched for in a discovery cohort of 100 patients, of whom fewer than 45 had Graves' ophthalmopathy and under 65 had stable Graves' hyperthyroidism. Whether ophthalmopathy could be predicted prospectively was tested in an independent validation cohort made up of some 20 hyperthyroidism patients plus 17 patients who later progressed to ophthalmopathy. Once sampling was done, hyperthyroidism patients were given methimazole at a starting dose of 30 mg daily, whereas ophthalmopathy patients were given high-dose intravenous methylprednisolone.

The CDR3 contains 18 residues, cysteine and phenylalanine counted. Left in the record is the CDR3 DNA by itself, 54 bases read in frame from the first base. Relative to germline, V is missing 1 base and J is missing 4 bases, with 7 bases of the junction outside any gene match. Graves' hyperthyroidism was defined as stable when no progression to ophthalmopathy occurred over 18 months of follow-up. Hyperthyroidism patients were newly diagnosed, with disease duration under 2 months, and aged 18 to 65 years. Patients with uncontrolled infections, other autoimmune diseases, pregnancy or lactation were excluded. Clinical symptoms, serum thyroxine and TRAb, thyroid ultrasound, and orbital computed tomography formed the basis for the diagnoses. PBMCs were separated from roughly 10 ml of fresh peripheral blood using Ficoll-Paque density gradient centrifugation. Total RNA was extracted with Trizol reagent, and quality was checked on an Agilent 2100 Bioanalyzer.

TCR beta CDR3 regions were amplified from RNA transcripts. The TCR CDR3 was subjected to a first round of RT-PCR using the HTBI primer set and the Qiagen OneStep RT-PCR kit. A second multiplex PCR round built the libraries, followed by size selection and purification. Paired-end sequencing of the libraries was performed with 100 bp reads on an Illumina HiSeq2000. As for the authors' bioinformatics: Raw data were processed with SOAPnuke, discarding reads with adapters, uncalled bases, mean Phred below 15, or no exact constant-primer or identifier match. COPE v1.2.5 was used to merge the high-quality paired reads, and each unique nucleotide sequence was defined as a clonotype. MiTCR v1.1 was used to align the clonotypes against IMGT TRBV, TRBD and TRBJ reference segments. The analysis included only V-J combinations with a frequency above 0.0001, which together covered more than 99% of the repertoires. The TCS score was defined as F50 (clonal expansion) divided by E x V (chaos), with BLOSUM62-based TCRdist calculated between CDR3 peptides within each V-J. Welch's t-statistics and random forest reduced 500 to 550 V-J features to 13, which were used in a naive Bayes classifier (R e1071). The raw public data were reprocessed by TCRdb itself: fastp quality trimming at Q25, MiXCR clonotype calling, in-frame beta chains only. Every distinct CDR3 protein forms one entry, paired with its most common genes and DNA. It is TCRdb's table, rather than the study itself, that gives the V and J calls and clone size. The sample includes fewer than 600,000 distinct CDR3 sequences, with roughly 14% observed a single time. Around 17% of the sample comes from the top ten.

In regard to this clonotype: Its antigen has not been determined. Base qualities are not at hand, and no much larger clone is one base apart.

Summary of the overall study and its limitations: No statistical method was used to fix the sample size in advance, and group allocation was not hidden from the investigators. Most expanded thyroid clonotypes (frequency above 0.001) were also found in blood, which suggests that blood repertoires may mirror thyroid immune responses. A model built on a 13 V-J signature distinguished ophthalmopathy from stable hyperthyroidism, reaching 87.88% sensitivity and under 84% specificity in cross-validation and 80%/75% in testing. In validation, the model predicted progression to ophthalmopathy with over 65% sensitivity and 72% to 75% specificity, a median of 6.5 months before onset.

This sequence was found in a woman aged 18-29 years with Graves' hyperthyroidism. The sequence is built from TRBV12-3 or TRBV12-4 and TRBJ2-5; the junction holds 15 bases that match TRBD2. The sample comprised blood. The sequence in DNA is TGTGCCAGCAGTTTAGGGACTAGCGGGAGGGCCCGGGGAGAGACCCAGTACTTC. Its coded protein is CASSLGTSGRARGETQYF.